This TCR beta chain was observed in a study of CD8 T cells in ankylosing spondylitis (dated by TCRdb to the late 2010s). About the investigation overall: The study set out to find disease-linked TCR variants by profiling T cell receptor beta repertoires in ankylosing spondylitis patients and healthy donors. The whole study cohort included 95 to 130 healthy donors and 20 to 30 ankylosing spondylitis patients. Samples of peripheral blood were taken, and for ankylosing spondylitis patients, synovial fluid was collected as well. Overall study results and their limits: Significant enrichment of the disease-linked clones was reported in matched synovial fluid samples from ankylosing spondylitis patients. A CD8+ phenotype was shown by the disease-linked clones, which were found at relatively low frequencies in peripheral blood. A TCR beta motif made up of seven or eight highly homologous amino acid variants appeared to be characteristic of blood from ankylosing spondylitis patients. Some motif variants had previously been reported in the synovial fluid and blood of reactive arthritis patients, which suggests shared mechanisms of disease initiation.

The CDR3, cysteine through phenylalanine, is 15 amino acids long. Only the CDR3 part of the read is kept: 45 bases, read in frame from the first base. The CDR1 and CDR2 encoded by the germline V gene are SGHVS and FNYEAQ. V and J lose 6 bases and 6 bases, and a span of 17 bases separates them. The instrument was an Illumina HiSeq 2500. TCR beta libraries were prepared by quantitative 5'-RACE with molecular barcodes. Under the source paper's analysis protocol: To identify disease-linked TCR variants, a new computational method was used, one built on a probabilistic model of VDJ rearrangement. The public reads were reanalyzed by TCRdb: fastp trimming at Q25, MiXCR alignment, in-frame beta chains only. Each CDR3 protein gets just one entry, which takes the most common genes and DNA from the rows behind it. The V and J calls were not made by the authors but by TCRdb's processing. This sample is represented by around 430,000 distinct CDR3 sequences; about 15% of them were singletons. The leading ten clones occupy over 0.9% of the sample.

With regard to this clonotype: This clone's antigen is unknown. Base qualities are missing; no much larger clone stands one base away.

The receptor comes from a male donor with ankylosing spondylitis. Sequencing input: blood, either unsorted or a sorted T cell fraction (not recorded which). The chain links TRBV7-6 with TRBJ2-2, with the D gene possibly TRBD1 or TRBD2, each one fitting 5 bases. The DNA sequence is as follows: TGTGCCAGCAGGGGCCCCGGGACGGAGGCCGGGGAGCTGTTTTTT. This sequence encodes CASRGPGTEAGELFF.